This T cell receptor beta chain comes out of a study of blood T cell repertoires in COVID-19. Turning to the study itself: The cDNA or gDNA used as material had been derived from T cells, B-cell-depleted T cells, or PBMCs.

Measured with immunoSEQ multiplex PCR; TCRdb has only the in-frame clones, and not every one. Seen here are some 330,000 clones, approximately 88% observed once, and the top ten hold roughly 4%. The sequenced sample consisted of peripheral blood. The TCR comes from a woman aged 45-65 years with active or convalescent COVID-19.

The CDR3 bases are TGCGCCAGCAGCCAAGTTAGGACCTTAGCGGGACCCTCCCCTGAGCAGTTCTTC. Translation gives CASSQVRTLAGPSPEQFF. The chain employs TRBV4-3 and TRBJ2-1; TRBD2 aligns across 8 bases. V shed 1 base, J shed 9 bases, and the junction held 17 bases outside the gene matches. From germline, CDR1 is LGHNA and CDR2 YSLEER. The CDR3 has 18 residues.